What follows are 2 T cell receptor beta chains derived from one specimen sequenced in a study of blood T cell repertoires in COVID-19. The method was immunoSEQ multiplex PCR; TCRdb's version includes in-frame clones alone and lacks a portion of them. The sample includes roughly 90,000 clones, about 85% of them seen just once. The specimen was peripheral blood. These receptors were taken from a woman older than 75 with COVID-19, enrolled during active disease.

This clone was counted between two and nine times. The chain employs TRBV7-9 and TRBJ2-3; TRBD2 aligns across 7 bases. This CDR3 contains 15 residues. Germline V gene lookup returns CDR1 SEHNR and CDR2 FQNEAQ (reference sequence). V lost 6 bases and J lost 0; bases outside the gene matches: 6. In DNA, the CDR3 is TGTGCCAGCAGACCTCGGGACTACAGCACAGATACGCAGTATTTT. Translated, it gives CASRPRDYSTDTQYF.

This clone was recorded once. The J gene is TRBJ2-1, the V gene TRBV7-3; D is perhaps TRBD1 (6 bases). The CDR3 is made up of 18 amino acids. From germline, CDR1 is SGHTA and CDR2 FQGTGA. Deletions cut 3 bases from V and 3 bases from J, with 21 bases between. The CDR3 region is CASSLGIGGAGDYNEQFF. DNA of the CDR3: TGTGCCAGCAGCTTGGGAATCGGTGGGGCAGGGGACTACAATGAGCAGTTCTTC.